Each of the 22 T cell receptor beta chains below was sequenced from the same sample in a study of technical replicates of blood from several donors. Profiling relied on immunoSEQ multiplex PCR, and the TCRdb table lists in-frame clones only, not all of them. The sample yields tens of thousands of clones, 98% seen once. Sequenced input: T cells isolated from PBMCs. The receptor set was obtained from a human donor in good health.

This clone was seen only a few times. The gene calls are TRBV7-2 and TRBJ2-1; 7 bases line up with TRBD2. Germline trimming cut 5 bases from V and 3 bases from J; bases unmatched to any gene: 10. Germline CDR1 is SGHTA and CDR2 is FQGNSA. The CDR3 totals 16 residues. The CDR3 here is CASSQTLARNYNEQFF. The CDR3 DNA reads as TGTGCCAGCAGCCAAACACTAGCGCGGAACTACAATGAGCAGTTCTTC.

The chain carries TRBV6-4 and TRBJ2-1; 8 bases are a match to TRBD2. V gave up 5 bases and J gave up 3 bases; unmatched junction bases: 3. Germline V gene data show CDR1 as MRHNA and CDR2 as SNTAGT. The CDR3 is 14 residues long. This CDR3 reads CASSLAGSYNEQFF. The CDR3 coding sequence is TGTGCCAGCAGTTTAGCGGGGAGCTACAATGAGCAGTTCTTC.

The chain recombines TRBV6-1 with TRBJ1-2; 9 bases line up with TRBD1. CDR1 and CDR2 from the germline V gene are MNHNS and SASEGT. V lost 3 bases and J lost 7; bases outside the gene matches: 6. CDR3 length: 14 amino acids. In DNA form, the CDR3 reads TGTGCCAGCAGTGAGGCCGGGACAGGGTTTGGCTACACCTTC. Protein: CASSEAGTGFGYTF.

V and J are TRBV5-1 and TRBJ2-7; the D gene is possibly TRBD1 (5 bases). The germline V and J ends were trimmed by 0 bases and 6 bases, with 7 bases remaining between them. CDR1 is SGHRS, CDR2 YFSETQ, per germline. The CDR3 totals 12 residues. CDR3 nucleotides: TGCGCCAGCAGCTTGGACAGGCGCGAGCAGTACTTC. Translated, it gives CASSLDRREQYF.

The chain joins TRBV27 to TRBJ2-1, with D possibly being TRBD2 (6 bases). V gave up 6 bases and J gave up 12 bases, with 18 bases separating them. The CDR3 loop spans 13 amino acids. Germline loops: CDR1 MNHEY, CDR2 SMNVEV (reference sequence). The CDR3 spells CASREEAMGGQFF. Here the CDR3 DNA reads TGTGCCAGCAGAGAGGAAGCGATGGGAGGGCAGTTCTTC.

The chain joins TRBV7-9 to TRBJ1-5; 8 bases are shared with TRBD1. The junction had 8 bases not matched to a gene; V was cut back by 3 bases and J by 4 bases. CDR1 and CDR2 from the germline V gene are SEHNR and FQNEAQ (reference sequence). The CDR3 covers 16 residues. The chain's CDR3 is CASSFSGQGENQPQHF. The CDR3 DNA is TGTGCCAGCAGCTTTAGCGGACAGGGAGAAAATCAGCCCCAGCATTTT. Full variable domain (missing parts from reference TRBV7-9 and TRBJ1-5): DTGVSQNPRHKITKRGQNVTFRCDPISEHNRLYWYRQTLGQGPEFLTYFQNEAQLEKSRLLSDRFSAERPKGSFSTLEIQRTEQGDSAMYLCASSFSGQGENQPQHFGDGTRLSIL.

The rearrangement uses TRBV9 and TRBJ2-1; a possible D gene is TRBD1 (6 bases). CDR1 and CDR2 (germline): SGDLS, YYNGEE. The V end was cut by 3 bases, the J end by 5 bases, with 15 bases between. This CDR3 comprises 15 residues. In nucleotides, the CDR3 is TGTGCCAGCAGCGCCCACAGGGTTTGGGACAATGAGCAGTTCTTC. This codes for CASSAHRVWDNEQFF. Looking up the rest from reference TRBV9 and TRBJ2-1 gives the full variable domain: DSGVTQTPKHLITATGQRVTLRCSPRSGDLSVYWYQQSLDQGLQFLIQYYNGEERAKGNILERFSAQQFPDLHSELNLSSLELGDSALYFCASSAHRVWDNEQFFGPGTRLTVL.

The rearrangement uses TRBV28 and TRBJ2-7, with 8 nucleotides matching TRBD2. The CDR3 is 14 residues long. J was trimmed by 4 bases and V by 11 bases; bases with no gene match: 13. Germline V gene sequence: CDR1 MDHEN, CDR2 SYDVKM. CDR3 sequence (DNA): TGTGCCGGATCGGGAGGGGACTCTAGATACGAGCAGTACTTC. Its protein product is CAGSGGDSRYEQYF. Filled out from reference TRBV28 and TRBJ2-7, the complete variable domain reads DVKVTQSSRYLVKRTGEKVFLECVQDMDHENMFWYRQDPGLGLRLIYFSYDVKMKEKGDIPEGYSVSREKKERFSLILESASTNQTSMYLCAGSGGDSRYEQYFGPGTRLTVT.

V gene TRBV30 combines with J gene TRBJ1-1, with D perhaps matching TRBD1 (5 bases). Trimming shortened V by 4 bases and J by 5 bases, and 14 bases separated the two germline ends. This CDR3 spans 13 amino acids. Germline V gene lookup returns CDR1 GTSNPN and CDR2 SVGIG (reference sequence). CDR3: CAWTRDFGTEAFF. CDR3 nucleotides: TGTGCCTGGACCAGGGACTTTGGGACTGAAGCTTTCTTT.

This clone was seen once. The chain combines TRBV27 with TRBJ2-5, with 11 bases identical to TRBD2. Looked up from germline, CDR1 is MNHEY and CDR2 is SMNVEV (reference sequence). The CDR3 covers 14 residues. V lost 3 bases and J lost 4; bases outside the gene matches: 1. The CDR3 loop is CASSFGLAGETQYF. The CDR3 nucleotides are TGTGCCAGCAGTTTCGGACTAGCGGGAGAGACCCAGTACTTC.

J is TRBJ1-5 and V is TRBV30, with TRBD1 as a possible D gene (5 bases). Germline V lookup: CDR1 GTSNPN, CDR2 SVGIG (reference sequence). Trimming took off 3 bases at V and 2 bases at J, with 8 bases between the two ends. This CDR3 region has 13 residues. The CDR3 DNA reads TGTGCCTGGAGACAGGTTGGCAATCAGCCCCAGCATTTT. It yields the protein CAWRQVGNQPQHF. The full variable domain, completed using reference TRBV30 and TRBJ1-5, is SQTIHQWPATLVQPVGSPLSLECTVEGTSNPNLYWYRQAAGRGLQLLFYSVGIGQISSEVPQNLSASRPQDRQFILSSKKLLLSDSGFYLCAWRQVGNQPQHFGDGTRLSIL.

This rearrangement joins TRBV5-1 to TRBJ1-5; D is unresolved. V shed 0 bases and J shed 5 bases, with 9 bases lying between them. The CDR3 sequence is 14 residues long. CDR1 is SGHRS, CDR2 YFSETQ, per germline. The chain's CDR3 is CASSLDYNDQPQHF. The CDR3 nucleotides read TGCGCCAGCAGCTTGGATTACAACGATCAGCCCCAGCATTTT.

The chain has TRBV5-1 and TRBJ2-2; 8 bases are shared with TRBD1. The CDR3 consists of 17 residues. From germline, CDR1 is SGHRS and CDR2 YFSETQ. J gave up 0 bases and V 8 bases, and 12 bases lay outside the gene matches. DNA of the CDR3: TGCGCCAGTCCTTCGAGTGGACAGGGCCCGAACACCGGGGAGCTGTTTTTT. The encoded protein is CASPSSGQGPNTGELFF.

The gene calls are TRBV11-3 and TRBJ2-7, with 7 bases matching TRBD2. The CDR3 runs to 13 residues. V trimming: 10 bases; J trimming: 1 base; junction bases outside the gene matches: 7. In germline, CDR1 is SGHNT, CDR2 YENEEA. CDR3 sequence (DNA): TGTGCCACCATGAGCGGGACGTCCTACGAGCAGTACTTC. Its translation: CATMSGTSYEQYF.

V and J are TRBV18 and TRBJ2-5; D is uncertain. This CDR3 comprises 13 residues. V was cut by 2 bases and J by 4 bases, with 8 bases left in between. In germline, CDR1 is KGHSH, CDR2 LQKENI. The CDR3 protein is CASSPATGETQYF. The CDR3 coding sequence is TGTGCCAGCTCACCAGCTACCGGAGAGACCCAGTACTTC. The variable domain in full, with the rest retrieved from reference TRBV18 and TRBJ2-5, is NAGVMQNPRHLVRRRGQEARLRCSPMKGHSHVYWYRQLPEEGLKFMVYLQKENIIDESGMPKERFSAEFPKEGPSILRIQQVVRGDSAAYFCASSPATGETQYFGPGTRLLVL.

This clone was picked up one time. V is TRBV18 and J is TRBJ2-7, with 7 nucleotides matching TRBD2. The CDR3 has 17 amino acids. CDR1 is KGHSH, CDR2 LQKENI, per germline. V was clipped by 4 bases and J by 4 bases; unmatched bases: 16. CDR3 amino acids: CASSLLIAGTLRYEQYF. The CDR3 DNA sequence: TGTGCCAGCTCACTCCTTATAGCGGGTACTTTGAGATACGAGCAGTACTTC. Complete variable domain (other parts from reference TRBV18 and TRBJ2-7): NAGVMQNPRHLVRRRGQEARLRCSPMKGHSHVYWYRQLPEEGLKFMVYLQKENIIDESGMPKERFSAEFPKEGPSILRIQQVVRGDSAAYFCASSLLIAGTLRYEQYFGPGTRLTVT.

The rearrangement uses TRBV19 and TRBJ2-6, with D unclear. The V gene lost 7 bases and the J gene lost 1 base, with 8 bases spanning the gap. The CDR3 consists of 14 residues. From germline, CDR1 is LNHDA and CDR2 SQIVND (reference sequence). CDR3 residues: CASKELSGANVLTF. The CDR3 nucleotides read TGTGCCAGTAAGGAGTTATCTGGGGCCAACGTCCTGACTTTC.

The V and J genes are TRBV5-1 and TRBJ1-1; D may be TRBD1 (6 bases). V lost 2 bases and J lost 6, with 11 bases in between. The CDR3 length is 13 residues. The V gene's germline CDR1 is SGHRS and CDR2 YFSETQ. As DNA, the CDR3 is TGCGCCAGCAGCTTAATACAGGGTGCTGAAGCTTTCTTT. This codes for CASSLIQGAEAFF.

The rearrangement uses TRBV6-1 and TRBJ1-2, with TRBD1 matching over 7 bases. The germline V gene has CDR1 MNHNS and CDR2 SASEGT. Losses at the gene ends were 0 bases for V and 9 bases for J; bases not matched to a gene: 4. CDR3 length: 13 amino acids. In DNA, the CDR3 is TGTGCCAGCAGTGAAGCGCGAGGGGGCAGCTACACCTTC. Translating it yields CASSEARGGSYTF.

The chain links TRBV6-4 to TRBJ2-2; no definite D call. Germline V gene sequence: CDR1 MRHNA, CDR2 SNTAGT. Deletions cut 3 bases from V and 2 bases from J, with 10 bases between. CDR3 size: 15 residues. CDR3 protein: CASSESLANTGELFF. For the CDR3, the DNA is TGTGCCAGCAGTGAGTCGCTGGCTAACACCGGGGAGCTGTTTTTT.

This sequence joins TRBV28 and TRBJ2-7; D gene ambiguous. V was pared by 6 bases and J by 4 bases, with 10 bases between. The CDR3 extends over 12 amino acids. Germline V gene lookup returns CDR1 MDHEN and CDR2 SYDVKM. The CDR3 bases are TGTGCCAGCAGAACGATGCTATACGAGCAGTACTTC. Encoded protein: CASRTMLYEQYF. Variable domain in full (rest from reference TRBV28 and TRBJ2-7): DVKVTQSSRYLVKRTGEKVFLECVQDMDHENMFWYRQDPGLGLRLIYFSYDVKMKEKGDIPEGYSVSREKKERFSLILESASTNQTSMYLCASRTMLYEQYFGPGTRLTVT.

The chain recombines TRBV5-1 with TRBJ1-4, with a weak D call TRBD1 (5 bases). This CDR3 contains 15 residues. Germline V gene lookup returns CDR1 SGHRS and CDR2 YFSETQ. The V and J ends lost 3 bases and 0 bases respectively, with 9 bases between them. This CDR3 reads CASSSGVTTNEKLFF. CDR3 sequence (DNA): TGCGCCAGCAGCTCGGGGGTAACAACTAATGAAAAACTGTTTTTT. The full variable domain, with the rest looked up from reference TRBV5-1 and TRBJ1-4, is KAGVTQTPRYLIKTRGQQVTLSCSPISGHRSVSWYQQTPGQGLQFLFEYFSETQRNKGNFPGRFSGRQFSNSRSEMNVSTLELGDSALYLCASSSGVTTNEKLFFGSGTQLSVL.